One sample yielded the 6 T cell receptor beta chains listed below, sequenced in a study of blood T cells in healthy people across ages. Through a sample-barcoded 5' primer and a J-beta primer mix, a second PCR was run for roughly 6 to 12 cycles. TCRdb reprocessed the 5' RACE reads with MiXCR, giving one entry per CDR3 protein. The sample shows 1.5 million to 2 million distinct CDR3 sequences, under 30% of them seen only once. The source material was blood. Receptors were obtained from a woman in her 30s in good health.

This clonotype was seen only once. A much larger clonotype is one base distant, so this may be a read error. The rearrangement uses TRBV20-1 and TRBJ2-5, with D tentatively TRBD1 or TRBD2 (5 bases each). CDR1 is DFQATT and CDR2 is SNEGSKA in the germline V gene (reference sequence). This CDR3 has 13 amino acids. This CDR3 is CSAPDTRGETRYF. Written as DNA, the CDR3 is TGCAGTGCCCCGGATACTAGGGGAGAGACCCGGTACTTC.

The CDR3 DNA follows: TGTGCCAGCGGCCCTATGGATGAGCAGTTCTTC. Amino acids: CASGPMDEQFF. The V and J genes are TRBV7-9 and TRBJ2-1; D gene uncertain. CDR3 length equals 11 residues. From germline, CDR1 is SEHNR and CDR2 FQNEAQ (reference sequence). V lost 8 bases and J 8 bases, leaving 10 bases between the germline ends.

This chain connects TRBV25-1 to TRBJ2-3; TRBD2 matches 8 bases. Looked up from germline, CDR1 is MGHDK and CDR2 is SYGVNS. Trimming took 3 bases from V and 4 from J; bases not matched to a gene: 6. This CDR3 comprises 15 residues. CDR3 amino acids: CASSDSGGESDTQYF. CDR3 nucleotide sequence: TGTGCCAGCAGTGATTCCGGGGGGGAGTCAGATACGCAGTATTTT.

The chain uses TRBV28 and TRBJ1-5; maybe TRBD1 (5 bases). The CDR3 runs to 17 residues. Germline CDR1 is MDHEN and CDR2 is SYDVKM. V lost 1 base, J lost 2 bases, and 15 bases lay in between. The DNA of the CDR3 is TGTGCCAGCAGTTTATCGGCAGGGAGGTATCGCAATCAGCCCCAGCATTTT. This gives the protein CASSLSAGRYRNQPQHF.

There are a few counts of this clonotype. CDR3 amino acids: CATRRDTGELFF. CDR3 DNA: TGTGCCACACGACGGGACACCGGGGAGCTGTTTTTT. The rearrangement links TRBV12-3 or TRBV12-4 to TRBJ2-2; D is unresolved. CDR3 size: 12 residues. The V end lost 10 bases, the J end lost 3 bases, and 9 bases lay between the germline ends.

Worth noting for this clonotype: It may be a read error: a sequence one base away is much more abundant. This chain links TRBV7-9 with TRBJ2-4; possibly TRBD2 for D (5 bases). V lost 5 bases and J lost 13, with 24 bases in between. This CDR3 is 15 amino acids long. CDR1 is SEHNR and CDR2 is FQNEAQ in the germline V gene (reference sequence). The CDR3 DNA reads TGTGCCAGCAGCATAAAAGCCAACCGGGGAGTTGAGCAGTACTTC. This codes for CASSIKANRGVEQYF. Looking up the rest from reference TRBV7-9 and TRBJ2-4 gives the full variable domain: DTGVSQNPRHKITKRGQNVTFRCDPISEHNRLYWYRQTLGQGPEFLTYFQNEAQLEKSRLLSDRFSAERPKGSFSTLEIQRTEQGDSAMYLCASSIKANRGVEQYFGAGTRLSVL.